Sequencing of this T cell receptor beta chain was carried out in a study of shared clonotypes between healthy human individuals. Study-level results: The study drew on few donors, limiting represented genetic and exposure-history diversity. Naive subsets tended to show greater estimated richness than memory subsets. In a few donors, roughly 5.2% of naive CD4 clonotypes appeared in common.

Concerning this clone itself: No antigen is known for it.

As defined, naive CD8 cells were CD45RO-negative and positively selected for CCR7, with terminally differentiated effector memory CD45RA+ cells excluded. In the authors' methods: Quality scores were absent from the junction-only immunoSEQ sequences, so filtering differed. This table comes from immunoSEQ multiplex PCR, and its TCRdb copy is limited to in-frame clones, with some not included. V and J calls plus clone size are reproduced from that table; the DNA served to infer D and trimming. The table includes about 2,200,000 clones, about 92% detected once. The CDR3 is made up of 15 amino acids. Germline V gives CDR1 MNHEY, CDR2 SMNVEV (reference sequence). V lost 5 bases and J lost 1, with 12 bases in between.

Sequencing was carried out using naive CD8+ T cells from PBMCs. This chain uses TRBV27 with TRBJ2-4; D assignment may be TRBD1 or TRBD2 (6 bases each). The TCR was taken from a man in his late teens or twenties in good health. Some clones in this sample may be carry-over from other donors' samples. The CDR3 here is CASSLRGGAKNIQYF. CDR3 coding DNA: TGTGCCAGCAGTCTCCGAGGGGGGGCCAAAAACATTCAGTACTTC.